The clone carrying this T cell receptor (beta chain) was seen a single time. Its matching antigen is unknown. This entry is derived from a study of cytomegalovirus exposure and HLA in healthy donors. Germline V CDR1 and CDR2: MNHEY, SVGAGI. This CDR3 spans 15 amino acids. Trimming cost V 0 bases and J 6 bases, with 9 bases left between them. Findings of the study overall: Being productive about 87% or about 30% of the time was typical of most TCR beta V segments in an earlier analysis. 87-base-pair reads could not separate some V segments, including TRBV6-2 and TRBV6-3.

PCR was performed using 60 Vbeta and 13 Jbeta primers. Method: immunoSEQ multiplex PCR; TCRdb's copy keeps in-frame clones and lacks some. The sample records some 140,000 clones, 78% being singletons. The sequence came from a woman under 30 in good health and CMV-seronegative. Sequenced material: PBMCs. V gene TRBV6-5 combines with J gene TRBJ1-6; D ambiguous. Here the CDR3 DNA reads TGTGCCAGCAGTTACTCAGAGGAGGGTAATTCACCCCTCCACTTT. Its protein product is CASSYSEEGNSPLHF.